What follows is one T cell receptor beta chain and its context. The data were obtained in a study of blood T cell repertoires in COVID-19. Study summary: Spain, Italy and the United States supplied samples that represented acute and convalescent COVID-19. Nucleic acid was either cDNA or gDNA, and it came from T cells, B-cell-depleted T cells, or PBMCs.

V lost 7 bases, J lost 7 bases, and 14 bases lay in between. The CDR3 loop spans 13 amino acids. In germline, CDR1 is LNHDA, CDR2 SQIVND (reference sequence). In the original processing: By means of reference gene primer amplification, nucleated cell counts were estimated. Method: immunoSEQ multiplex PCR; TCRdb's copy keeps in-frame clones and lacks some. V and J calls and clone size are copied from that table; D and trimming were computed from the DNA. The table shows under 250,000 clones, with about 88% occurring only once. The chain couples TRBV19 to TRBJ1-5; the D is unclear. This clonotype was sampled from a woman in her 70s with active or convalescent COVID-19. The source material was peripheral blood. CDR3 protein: CASKVSVGQPQHF. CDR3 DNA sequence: TGTGCCAGTAAGGTCTCGGTGGGCCAGCCCCAGCATTTT.